The next 28 T cell receptor beta chains were all read from a single sample in a study of shared clonotypes between healthy human individuals. The repertoire was sequenced with immunoSEQ multiplex PCR; TCRdb's copy has only in-frame clones and lacks some. The sample holds roughly 2,300,000 clones, less than 95% seen once. Sequenced input: naive CD4+ T cells from PBMCs. Subset specified: CD45RA+ positively selected. All receptors derive from a man younger than 30 in good health. Some clones in this sample may be carry-over from other donors' samples.

The chain's CDR3 is CASSETSVMRSANEKLFF. The CDR3 DNA reads as TGTGCCAGCAGTGAAACAAGCGTCATGAGGTCGGCTAATGAAAAACTGTTTTTT. This chain links TRBV6-1 with TRBJ1-4; the D is unclear. The ends were cut back, 2 bases at V and 3 bases at J, with 19 bases in the middle. The CDR3 runs 18 residues. Germline V gene data show CDR1 as MNHNS and CDR2 as SASEGT.

The V and J genes are TRBV7-3 and TRBJ2-1; 9 nucleotides align to TRBD2. CDR1 and CDR2 (germline): SGHTA, FQGTGA. The CDR3 runs to 14 residues. The V segment lost 5 bases and the J segment 9 bases; nucleotides outside the gene matches: 8. CDR3 DNA: TGTGCCAGCAGCCCGACTAGCGGAGAGGGTGAGCAGTTCTTC. Translation gives CASSPTSGEGEQFF.

The V and J genes are TRBV28 and TRBJ2-2; D not resolved. Germline-derived CDR1 and CDR2 are MDHEN and SYDVKM. The V gene lost 4 bases and the J gene lost 5 bases, with 8 bases spanning the gap. This CDR3 region has 13 residues. For the CDR3, the DNA is TGTGCCAGCAGTTCCTTGAGGACCGGGGAGCTGTTTTTT. Translated, it gives CASSSLRTGELFF.

With regard to this clone: The sample contains more than one DNA sequence encoding this CDR3. The J gene is TRBJ1-2, the V gene TRBV9; 12 bases agree with TRBD1. V was pared by 2 bases and J by 3 bases, with 2 bases of the junction left unmatched. From germline, CDR1 is SGDLS and CDR2 YYNGEE. This CDR3 contains 15 residues. CDR3 loop: CASSVGTGGYYGYTF. Here the CDR3 DNA reads TGTGCCAGCAGCGTCGGGACAGGGGGCTACTATGGCTACACCTTC.

This chain connects TRBV7-2 to TRBJ2-3; D may be TRBD2 (6 bases). The CDR3 sequence is 14 residues long. Germline V gene data show CDR1 as SGHTA and CDR2 as FQGNSA. Trimming took 5 bases from V and 4 from J, leaving 13 bases between them. The CDR3, as DNA: TGTGCCAGCAGCCCCCGGAGGGATTCAGATACGCAGTATTTT. Protein product: CASSPRRDSDTQYF.

This chain connects TRBV2 to TRBJ1-5; D is unresolved. Trimming removed 5 bases from V and 0 bases from J, with 8 bases in between. The CDR3 spans 14 residues. Germline CDR1 and CDR2: SNHLY and FYNNEI. The CDR3 is CASSLRNSNQPQHF. CDR3 sequence (DNA): TGTGCCAGCAGTCTTAGAAATAGCAATCAGCCCCAGCATTTT.

The chain recombines TRBV28 with TRBJ2-7; 8 nucleotides match TRBD1. The J segment lost 9 bases and the V segment lost 2 bases, leaving 9 bases of the junction unmatched. CDR3 length equals 14 residues. Germline CDR1 reads MDHEN; CDR2 reads SYDVKM. The CDR3 region is CASSLGQGAKAQYF. The CDR3 DNA follows: TGTGCCAGCAGTTTAGGCCAGGGGGCCAAAGCGCAGTACTTC.

CDR3 loop: CASSRRIADSYNEQFF. The CDR3 bases are TGTGCCAGTAGTAGGCGCATAGCGGACTCCTACAATGAGCAGTTCTTC. The chain combines TRBV19 with TRBJ2-1; possibly TRBD2 for D (6 bases). In germline, CDR1 is LNHDA, CDR2 SQIVND (reference sequence). Trimming cost V 4 bases and J 0 bases, with 13 bases left between them. This CDR3 is 16 amino acids long.

The CDR3 here is CAATKFYEQYF. The CDR3, as DNA: TGTGCCGCCACCAAATTTTACGAGCAGTACTTC. The rearrangement uses TRBV28 and TRBJ2-7; no clear D. This CDR3 has 11 residues. Germline CDR1 reads MDHEN; CDR2 reads SYDVKM. Trimming stripped 11 bases from V and 4 bases from J, with 12 bases between. Variable domain in full (rest from reference TRBV28 and TRBJ2-7): DVKVTQSSRYLVKRTGEKVFLECVQDMDHENMFWYRQDPGLGLRLIYFSYDVKMKEKGDIPEGYSVSREKKERFSLILESASTNQTSMYLCAATKFYEQYFGPGTRLTVT.

The chain uses TRBV28 and TRBJ2-7; no reliable D call. The V and J ends lost 2 bases and 3 bases respectively, with 5 bases between them. The germline gives CDR1 MDHEN, CDR2 SYDVKM. CDR3 length equals 12 residues. DNA of the CDR3: TGTGCCAGCAGTTTAAACCTCTACGAGCAGTACTTC. Translated, it gives CASSLNLYEQYF.

This sequence joins TRBV7-8 and TRBJ2-3; D is undetermined. V was clipped by 5 bases and J by 5 bases, with 11 bases between them. This CDR3 has 13 amino acids. The germline gives CDR1 SGHVS, CDR2 FQNEAQ. The DNA of the CDR3 is TGTGCCAGCAGCCCGATCCTCCGAGATACGCAGTATTTT. It codes for CASSPILRDTQYF.

The chain couples TRBV2 to TRBJ1-5, with D perhaps TRBD1 (6 bases). Trimming removed 0 bases from V and 4 bases from J, with 10 bases in between. CDR1 and CDR2 from the germline V gene are SNHLY and FYNNEI. The CDR3 extends over 15 amino acids. Written as DNA, the CDR3 is TGTGCCAGCAGTGAAGCCGGGGACAAGAATCAGCCCCAGCATTTT. This gives the protein CASSEAGDKNQPQHF.

The J gene is TRBJ1-5, the V gene TRBV6-5, with D possibly being TRBD1 (6 bases). This CDR3 spans 15 amino acids. The V gene's germline CDR1 is MNHEY and CDR2 SVGAGI. The germline V and J ends were trimmed by 6 bases and 2 bases, with 14 bases remaining between them. CDR3 sequence: CASSLSGGGNQPQHF. The CDR3 nucleotides read TGTGCCAGCAGCCTTTCGGGGGGCGGCAATCAGCCCCAGCATTTT.

V and J are TRBV6-1 and TRBJ1-2; D is unclear. The V end lost 1 base, the J end lost 4 bases, and 10 bases lay between the germline ends. Germline V gene data show CDR1 as MNHNS and CDR2 as SASEGT. This CDR3 is built from 14 residues. The CDR3: CASSEGSESYGYTF. Written as DNA, the CDR3 is TGTGCCAGCAGTGAAGGGTCAGAGTCCTATGGCTACACCTTC.

This chain connects TRBV2 to TRBJ2-5, with TRBD2 identical over 8 bases. Germline CDR1 is SNHLY and CDR2 is FYNNEI. This CDR3 region has 14 residues. V lost 3 bases and J lost 5; bases outside the gene matches: 5. The CDR3 region is CASSERTSRETQYF. CDR3 nucleotides: TGTGCCAGCAGTGAGAGGACTAGCCGGGAGACCCAGTACTTC.

This chain links TRBV7-9 with TRBJ2-7, with no clear D. Germline V lookup: CDR1 SEHNR, CDR2 FQNEAQ (reference sequence). This CDR3 is built from 14 residues. Trimming took off 5 bases at V and 4 bases at J, with 15 bases between the two ends. The CDR3 sequence: CASSPSRSSYEQYF. The CDR3 region has the DNA TGTGCCAGCAGCCCCTCGAGGAGTTCGTACGAGCAGTACTTC. Variable domain in full (rest from reference TRBV7-9 and TRBJ2-7): DTGVSQNPRHKITKRGQNVTFRCDPISEHNRLYWYRQTLGQGPEFLTYFQNEAQLEKSRLLSDRFSAERPKGSFSTLEIQRTEQGDSAMYLCASSPSRSSYEQYFGPGTRLTVT.

Regarding this clone: The sample has other DNA sequences that encode this CDR3 too. The rearrangement links TRBV18 to TRBJ1-5; D gene ambiguous. The CDR3 has 13 amino acids. Germline V gives CDR1 KGHSH, CDR2 LQKENI. Trimming pared 2 bases from V and 4 bases from J, leaving 6 bases between. Here the CDR3 reads CASSPGTNQPQHF. The CDR3 region has the DNA TGTGCCAGCTCACCAGGCACAAATCAGCCCCAGCATTTT.

The rearrangement links TRBV7-8 to TRBJ2-5; no clear D. Trimming pared 5 bases from V and 5 bases from J, leaving 21 bases between. Germline CDR1 SGHVS, CDR2 FQNEAQ. This CDR3 comprises 16 residues. CDR3 in amino acids: CASSPRATRQVETQYF. DNA for the CDR3: TGTGCCAGCAGCCCCCGGGCGACACGTCAGGTGGAGACCCAGTACTTC.

The CDR3 DNA reads as TGTGCCAGCAGGGGGGACAGGGGTGGCACAGATACGCAGTATTTT. It specifies CASRGDRGGTDTQYF. The chain joins TRBV6-1 to TRBJ2-3; 10 positions match TRBD1. Trimming removed 6 bases from V and 1 base from J; junction bases left unmatched: 4. Germline V CDR1 and CDR2: MNHNS, SASEGT. The CDR3 has 15 amino acids.

V usage is TRBV7-9 and J usage is TRBJ2-1; unclear D gene. Looked up from germline, CDR1 is SEHNR and CDR2 is FQNEAQ (reference sequence). This CDR3 has 16 residues. V shed 0 bases and J shed 4 bases, with 13 bases lying between them. The CDR3 loop is CASSLARSQIYNEQFF. As DNA, the CDR3 is TGTGCCAGCAGCTTAGCTAGATCCCAGATATACAATGAGCAGTTCTTC.

This clone showed up just a few times. The CDR3 DNA reads TGTGCCAGCTCACCACCTGGCCAGGGCAGGAACACTGAAGCTTTCTTT. The encoded protein is CASSPPGQGRNTEAFF. V and J are TRBV18 and TRBJ1-1, with D maybe TRBD1 (5 bases). Germline V gives CDR1 KGHSH, CDR2 LQKENI. The V end was cut by 0 bases, the J end by 1 base, with 12 bases between. This CDR3 comprises 16 residues.

This clone came up once. V gene TRBV11-2 combines with J gene TRBJ2-7; D may be TRBD1 or TRBD2 (6 bases each). Per the germline V gene, CDR1 is SGHAT and CDR2 is FQNNGV. V shed 4 bases and J shed 8 bases, with 24 bases lying between them. The CDR3 totals 16 residues. The CDR3 DNA follows: TGTGCCAGCAGCTCCGGAGGAGGAACAGGCGGGGACAAGCAGTACTTC. It specifies CASSSGGGTGGDKQYF.

This chain uses TRBV15 with TRBJ1-5, with 7 nucleotides matching TRBD1. There are 18 residues in the CDR3. Germline V lookup: CDR1 LNHNV, CDR2 YYDKDF (reference sequence). The V segment lost 1 base and the J segment 2 bases; nucleotides outside the gene matches: 11. CDR3: CATSRAHGTGDGNQPQHF. DNA of the CDR3: TGTGCCACCAGCAGAGCACACGGCACAGGGGATGGCAATCAGCCCCAGCATTTT.

This chain connects TRBV5-4 to TRBJ1-4; no reliable D call. V was pared by 4 bases and J by 0 bases, with 19 bases between. There are 18 residues in the CDR3. Germline V gene sequence: CDR1 SGHNT, CDR2 YYREEE (reference sequence). CDR3 loop: CASSRALEGGATNEKLFF. The CDR3 DNA is TGTGCCAGCAGCAGAGCGCTGGAGGGTGGTGCAACTAATGAAAAACTGTTTTTT.

The chain uses TRBV6-5 and TRBJ2-3; 7 positions match TRBD2. This CDR3 comprises 16 residues. Looked up from germline, CDR1 is MNHEY and CDR2 is SVGAGI. V shed 3 bases, J shed 3 bases, and the junction held 9 bases outside the gene matches. The CDR3 DNA sequence: TGTGCCAGCAGTTATTTTGGGGGAGGGCCTACAGATACGCAGTATTTT. Encoded protein: CASSYFGGGPTDTQYF.

The J gene is TRBJ2-7, the V gene TRBV10-3, with 10 nucleotides matching TRBD1. J was trimmed by 0 bases and V by 5 bases; bases with no gene match: 7. This CDR3 region has 16 residues. Germline CDR1 is ENHRY and CDR2 is SYGVKD. The CDR3 sequence: CAISRSGTGVSYEQYF. The CDR3, as DNA: TGTGCCATCAGTAGATCCGGGACAGGGGTCTCCTACGAGCAGTACTTC.

The V and J genes are TRBV11-3 and TRBJ2-1; D is perhaps TRBD2 (5 bases). V was trimmed by 5 bases and J by 6 bases, leaving 11 bases between them. Germline-derived CDR1 and CDR2 are SGHNT and YENEEA. This CDR3 has 13 amino acids. CDR3 in amino acids: CASSLTSFNEQFF. CDR3 sequence (DNA): TGTGCCAGCAGCCTCACTAGTTTCAATGAGCAGTTCTTC.

V usage is TRBV5-1 and J usage is TRBJ2-7, with D tentatively TRBD1 (6 bases). Germline-derived CDR1 and CDR2 are SGHRS and YFSETQ. V lost 3 bases and J lost 5, with 21 bases in between. The CDR3 totals 16 residues. The CDR3 sequence: CASSSLCQTGCNEQYF. Written as DNA, the CDR3 is TGCGCCAGCAGCTCACTATGCCAAACAGGGTGCAACGAGCAGTACTTC.